This T cell receptor (beta chain) originates from a study of blood T cell repertoires in COVID-19. Data came from immunoSEQ multiplex PCR; TCRdb stores just in-frame clones and leaves some out. This sample has approximately 260,000 clones, with about 86% found just once. V lost 2 bases to trimming and J lost 3 bases; unmatched junction nucleotides: 9. The CDR3 extends over 17 amino acids. Germline loops: CDR1 SGHTA, CDR2 FQGTGA. Clinical histories supplied by participants themselves formed the basis of cohort assignment. The clonotype originates from a woman aged 40 to 50 with acute COVID-19. V and J are TRBV7-3 and TRBJ2-2; TRBD2 matches at 7 bases. Sequenced input: PBMCs or T cells enriched from blood (not recorded which). Written as DNA, the CDR3 is TGTGCCAGCAGCTTATTCAGGCGGGAGACGGACACCGGGGAGCTGTTTTTT. This codes for CASSLFRRETDTGELFF. Drawing the rest from reference TRBV7-3 and TRBJ2-2, the complete variable domain is GAGVSQTPSNKVTEKGKYVELRCDPISGHTALYWYRQSLGQGPEFLIYFQGTGAADDSGLPNDRFFAVRPEGSVSTLKIQRTERGDSAVYLCASSLFRRETDTGELFFGEGSRLTVL.